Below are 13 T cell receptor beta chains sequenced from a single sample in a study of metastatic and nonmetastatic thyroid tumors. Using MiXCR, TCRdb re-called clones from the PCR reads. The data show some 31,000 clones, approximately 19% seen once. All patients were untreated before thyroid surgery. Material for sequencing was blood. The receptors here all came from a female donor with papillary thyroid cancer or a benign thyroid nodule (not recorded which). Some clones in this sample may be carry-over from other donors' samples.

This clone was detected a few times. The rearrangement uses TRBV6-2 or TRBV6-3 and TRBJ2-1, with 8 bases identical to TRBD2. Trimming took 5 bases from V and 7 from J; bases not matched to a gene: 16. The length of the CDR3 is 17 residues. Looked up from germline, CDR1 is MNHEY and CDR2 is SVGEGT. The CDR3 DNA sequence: TGTGCCAGCAGTCCTCTTGGGCGGGGGGCAGTTGTGAATGAGCAGTTCTTC. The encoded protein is CASSPLGRGAVVNEQFF.

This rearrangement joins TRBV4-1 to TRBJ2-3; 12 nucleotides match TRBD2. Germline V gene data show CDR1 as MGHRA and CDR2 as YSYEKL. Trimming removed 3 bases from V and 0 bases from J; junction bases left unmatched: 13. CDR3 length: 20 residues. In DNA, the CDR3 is TGCGCCAGCAGCCACCCAGGGCTAGCGGGGGGGGGATATAGCACAGATACGCAGTATTTT. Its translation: CASSHPGLAGGGYSTDTQYF.

DNA for the CDR3: TGCAGTGCTAGCGGGGGGAACTCACCCCTCCACTTT. Residues: CSASGGNSPLHF. The chain joins TRBV20-1 to TRBJ1-6, with D tentatively TRBD1 (5 bases). Germline CDR1 reads DFQATT; CDR2 reads SNEGSKA (reference sequence). V lost 3 bases to trimming and J lost 10 bases, with 10 bases between them. The CDR3 is 12 amino acids.

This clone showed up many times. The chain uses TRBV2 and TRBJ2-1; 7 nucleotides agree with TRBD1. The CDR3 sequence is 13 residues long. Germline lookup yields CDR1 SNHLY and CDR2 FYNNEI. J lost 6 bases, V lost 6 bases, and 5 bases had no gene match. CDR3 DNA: TGTGCCAGCAGGGGACAGCCTGGCAATGAGCAGTTCTTC. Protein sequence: CASRGQPGNEQFF.

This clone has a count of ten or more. The CDR3 loop is CASSVGVGADGYTF. Here the CDR3 DNA reads TGTGCCAGCAGCGTAGGCGTAGGGGCGGATGGCTACACCTTC. The chain links TRBV9 to TRBJ1-2; D is perhaps TRBD1 (5 bases). Per germline, CDR1 SGDLS and CDR2 YYNGEE. Trimming stripped 0 bases from V and 6 bases from J, with 12 bases between. The CDR3 is 14 residues long.

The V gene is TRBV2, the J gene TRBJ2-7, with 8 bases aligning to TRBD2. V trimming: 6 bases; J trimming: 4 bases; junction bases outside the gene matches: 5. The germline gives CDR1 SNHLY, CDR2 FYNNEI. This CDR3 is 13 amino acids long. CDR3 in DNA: TGTGCCAGCAGGGCGGGACTAGTTTACGAGCAGTACTTC. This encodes CASRAGLVYEQYF.

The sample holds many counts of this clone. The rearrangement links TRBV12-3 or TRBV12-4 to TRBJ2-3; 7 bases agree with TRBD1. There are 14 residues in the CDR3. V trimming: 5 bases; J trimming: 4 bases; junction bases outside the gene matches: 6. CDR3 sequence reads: CASSQQGVPDTQYF. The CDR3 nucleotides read TGTGCCAGCAGTCAGCAGGGGGTGCCAGATACGCAGTATTTT.

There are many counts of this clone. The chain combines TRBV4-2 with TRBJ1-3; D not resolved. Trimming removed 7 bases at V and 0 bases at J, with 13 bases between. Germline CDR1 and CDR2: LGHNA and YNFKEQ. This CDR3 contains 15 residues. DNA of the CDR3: TGTGCCAGCATGGTTTGGCCGAGCTCTGGAAACACCATATATTTT. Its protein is CASMVWPSSGNTIYF.

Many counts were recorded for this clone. Here the CDR3 DNA reads TGCGCCAGCAGCCCGATGGGACAGGAAATCTCTGGAAACACCATATATTTT. It encodes CASSPMGQEISGNTIYF. The V gene is TRBV4-3, the J gene TRBJ1-3, with 8 bases that match TRBD1. CDR1 and CDR2 from the germline V gene are LGHNA and YSLEER. V was pared by 4 bases and J by 0 bases, with 8 bases of the junction left unmatched. This CDR3 has 17 residues.

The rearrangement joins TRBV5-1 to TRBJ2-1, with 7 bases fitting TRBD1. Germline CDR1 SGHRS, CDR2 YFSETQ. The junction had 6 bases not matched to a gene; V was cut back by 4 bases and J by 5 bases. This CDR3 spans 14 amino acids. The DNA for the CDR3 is TGCGCCAGCAGCATACTACAGGGGAACAATGAGCAGTTCTTC. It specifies CASSILQGNNEQFF.

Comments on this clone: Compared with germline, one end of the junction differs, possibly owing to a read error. CDR3 protein: CAGRASVGAGDEQFF. The CDR3, as DNA: TGTGCCGGCAGGGCTAGCGTGGGGGCCGGGGATGAGCAGTTCTTC. The rearrangement uses TRBV6-4 and TRBJ2-1; the D call may be TRBD1 or TRBD2 (6 bases each). The CDR3 has 15 residues. Germline V gene sequence: CDR1 MRHNA, CDR2 SNTAGT.

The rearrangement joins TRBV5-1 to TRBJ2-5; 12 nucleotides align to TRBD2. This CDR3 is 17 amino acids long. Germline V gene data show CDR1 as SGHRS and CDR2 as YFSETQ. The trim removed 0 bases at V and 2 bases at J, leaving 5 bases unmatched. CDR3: CASSLGTSGNSQETQYF. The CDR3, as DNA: TGCGCCAGCAGCTTGGGGACTAGCGGGAACTCTCAAGAGACCCAGTACTTC.

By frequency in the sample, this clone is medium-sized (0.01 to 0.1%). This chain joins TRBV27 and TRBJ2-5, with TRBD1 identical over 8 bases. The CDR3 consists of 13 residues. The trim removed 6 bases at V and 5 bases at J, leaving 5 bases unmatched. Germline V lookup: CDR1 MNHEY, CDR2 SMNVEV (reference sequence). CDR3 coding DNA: TGTGCCAGCAGCGCCAGGGGGCTGGAGACCCAGTACTTC. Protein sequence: CASSARGLETQYF.